This T cell receptor (beta chain) was sequenced in a study of CD8+CD57+ T cells in acquired aplastic anemia. The germline gives CDR1 LNHNV, CDR2 YYDKDF (reference sequence). CDR3 size: 17 residues. Trimming removed 2 bases at V and 8 bases at J, with 19 bases between. Using genomic DNA as the template, TCR beta VDJ and CDR3 profiling was carried out. TCRdb itself ran the reads through MiXCR, one entry per CDR3 protein. The table shows hundreds of thousands of distinct CDR3 sequences, with 55% to 65% occurring only once. V usage is TRBV15 and J usage is TRBJ1-6, with D perhaps TRBD1 (6 bases). The sequence derives from a human donor with severe aplastic anemia or a healthy control (not recorded which). The sample consisted of sorted CD4+, CD8+, or CD8+CD57+ T cells (not recorded which) from PBMCs. CDR3 sequence: CATSRYQTGLGDSPLHF. For the CDR3, the DNA is TGTGCCACCAGCAGATACCAAACAGGGTTGGGCGATTCACCCCTCCACTTT.